This T cell receptor beta chain emerged from a study of identical twins. The CDR3 is 13 residues long. Germline assignment: CDR1 DFQATT and CDR2 SNEGSKA (reference sequence). J was trimmed by 6 bases and V by 4 bases; bases with no gene match: 5. The authors used template switching to add a universal primer site and gave cDNA unique molecular identifiers. Each CDR3 protein is one row after TCRdb ran MiXCR on the 5' RACE reads. The profile shows around 490,000 distinct CDR3 sequences, approximately 20% of them singletons. These records were also assigned to another study, of yellow fever vaccine responses in identical twins.

The V gene is TRBV20-1, the J gene TRBJ2-1, with 8 bases matching TRBD2. Source material: CD4+ T cells sorted from blood. This clonotype was obtained from a woman in her late teens or twenties in good health. The CDR3 region has the DNA TGCAGTGCTACCCTAGCGGGTTCCAATGAGCAGTTCTTC. It encodes CSATLAGSNEQFF.